A single sample gave rise to the 12 T cell receptor beta chains below, sequenced in a study of T cells after yellow fever vaccination. TCRdb passed the 5' RACE reads through MiXCR, listing each CDR3 protein once. The sample lists approximately 550,000 distinct CDR3 sequences, 13% occurring once. This sample comprised PBMCs, obtained on the day of the yellow fever booster vaccination. Every receptor here comes from a man between 25 and 39 years old who received the YFV17D yellow fever vaccine.

The J gene is TRBJ2-6, the V gene TRBV4-2, with D uncertain. This CDR3 is 16 amino acids long. CDR1 LGHNA and CDR2 YNFKEQ come from the germline V gene. Trimming took 0 bases from V and 1 from J, leaving 7 bases between them. The CDR3 is CASSQDGASGANVLTF. The DNA for the CDR3 is TGTGCCAGCAGCCAAGATGGAGCTTCTGGGGCCAACGTCCTGACTTTC.

This clonotype has more than one count but fewer than ten. The chain couples TRBV6-2 or TRBV6-3 to TRBJ2-1, with 9 bases matching TRBD2. The CDR3 covers 14 residues. V trimming: 10 bases; J trimming: 9 bases; junction bases outside the gene matches: 13. Germline V gene lookup returns CDR1 MNHEY and CDR2 SVGEGT. The CDR3 loop is CATKGTSAGGEQFF. CDR3 coding DNA: TGTGCCACCAAAGGGACCTCAGCGGGGGGTGAGCAGTTCTTC.

This clonotype was seen more than once but under ten times. This chain links TRBV28 with TRBJ1-1; D remains unclear. Germline CDR1 reads MDHEN; CDR2 reads SYDVKM. The ends were cut back, 0 bases at V and 0 bases at J, with 17 bases in the middle. The CDR3 sequence is 18 residues long. CDR3 sequence (DNA): TGTGCCAGCAGTTTATGGATAAGCCAGCAGGTAATGAACACTGAAGCTTTCTTT. Translating gives CASSLWISQQVMNTEAFF.

This clonotype was recorded a few times. The chain couples TRBV14 to TRBJ2-7, with no clear D. This CDR3 has 12 residues. Per germline, CDR1 SGHDN and CDR2 FVKESK. Trimming removed 1 base from V and 6 bases from J, with 7 bases in between. The CDR3 here is CASSQAPVEQYF. CDR3 bases: TGTGCCAGCAGCCAAGCCCCGGTCGAGCAGTACTTC.

This sequence joins TRBV20-1 and TRBJ2-7; D unresolved. V lost 0 bases, J lost 1 base, and 10 bases lay in between. Germline V gene lookup returns CDR1 DFQATT and CDR2 SNEGSKA (reference sequence). The CDR3 spans 14 residues. CDR3 amino acids: CSARDGARSYEQYF. The CDR3, as DNA: TGCAGTGCTAGAGATGGTGCCAGGTCCTACGAGCAGTACTTC.

The chain has TRBV12-3 or TRBV12-4 and TRBJ2-5; 7 bases are shared with TRBD1. Unmatched junction bases numbered 12, after V lost 6 bases and J lost 5 bases. The CDR3 is 15 residues long. CDR3 bases: TGTGCCAGCAGGGAACGGACAGGCCACCGTGAGACCCAGTACTTC. Its protein is CASRERTGHRETQYF.

V and J are TRBV29-1 and TRBJ2-1; possibly TRBD1 for D (6 bases). CDR3 length equals 18 residues. Trimming removed 0 bases from V and 2 bases from J, with 20 bases in between. The V gene's germline CDR1 is SQVTM and CDR2 ANQGSEA. CDR3 loop: CSVEDLEDPQGTYNEQFF. CDR3 nucleotide sequence: TGCAGCGTTGAAGATCTAGAGGACCCTCAGGGGACCTACAATGAGCAGTTCTTC.

This clonotype was counted a single time. The CDR3 loop is CASSEFYGVADTQYF. The CDR3 DNA reads TGTGCCAGCAGTGAATTTTATGGGGTTGCAGATACGCAGTATTTT. The chain recombines TRBV6-4 with TRBJ2-3; D is unclear. This CDR3 has 15 amino acids. V lost 3 bases to trimming and J lost 4 bases, with 14 bases between them. The V gene's germline CDR1 is MRHNA and CDR2 SNTAGT.

The table lists this clonotype with a few counts. This chain links TRBV24-1 with TRBJ2-7; TRBD1 matches 7 bases. The CDR3 extends over 15 amino acids. V gave up 5 bases and J gave up 2 bases; unmatched junction bases: 8. Germline loops: CDR1 KGHDR, CDR2 SFDVKD. CDR3 loop: CATSGHRGQTYEQYF. CDR3 DNA: TGTGCCACCAGTGGGCACAGGGGTCAGACCTACGAGCAGTACTTC.

This clonotype turned up a few times. This chain joins TRBV19 and TRBJ2-5; 11 bases align to TRBD1. Trimming at V came to 4 bases and at J to 3 bases, leaving 7 bases not matched to a gene. The CDR3 contains 16 residues. The germline CDR1 and CDR2 sequences are LNHDA and SQIVND (reference sequence). CDR3 sequence reads: CASSSPRDRGEETQYF. The CDR3 nucleotides are TGTGCCAGTAGTAGCCCCCGGGACAGGGGGGAAGAGACCCAGTACTTC. Variable domain in full (rest from reference TRBV19 and TRBJ2-5): DGGITQSPKYLFRKEGQNVTLSCEQNLNHDAMYWYRQDPGQGLRLIYYSQIVNDFQKGDIAEGYSVSREKKESFPLTVTSAQKNPTAFYLCASSSPRDRGEETQYFGPGTRLLVL.

The sample holds many counts of this clonotype. The chain couples TRBV20-1 to TRBJ2-1; TRBD2 agrees at 9 bases. Germline CDR1 and CDR2: DFQATT and SNEGSKA (reference sequence). The CDR3 has 19 residues. The V gene end was trimmed by 3 bases and the J gene end by 4 bases; junction bases not matched to a gene: 19. CDR3 protein: CSARVGYEREVRVYNEQFF. The CDR3 region has the DNA TGCAGTGCTAGGGTGGGGTATGAGCGGGAGGTCCGAGTATACAATGAGCAGTTCTTC.

This clonotype was found a few times. The chain recombines TRBV3-1 with TRBJ1-2, with 7 bases aligning to TRBD1. V shed 1 base and J 8 bases; nucleotides not matched to a gene: 13. This CDR3 contains 16 residues. The germline V gene encodes CDR1 LGHDT and CDR2 YNNKEL (reference sequence). The CDR3 nucleotides read TGTGCCAGCAGCCAAGGACAGGGTGATTCGGTCGGGGGCTACACCTTC. As protein: CASSQGQGDSVGGYTF.